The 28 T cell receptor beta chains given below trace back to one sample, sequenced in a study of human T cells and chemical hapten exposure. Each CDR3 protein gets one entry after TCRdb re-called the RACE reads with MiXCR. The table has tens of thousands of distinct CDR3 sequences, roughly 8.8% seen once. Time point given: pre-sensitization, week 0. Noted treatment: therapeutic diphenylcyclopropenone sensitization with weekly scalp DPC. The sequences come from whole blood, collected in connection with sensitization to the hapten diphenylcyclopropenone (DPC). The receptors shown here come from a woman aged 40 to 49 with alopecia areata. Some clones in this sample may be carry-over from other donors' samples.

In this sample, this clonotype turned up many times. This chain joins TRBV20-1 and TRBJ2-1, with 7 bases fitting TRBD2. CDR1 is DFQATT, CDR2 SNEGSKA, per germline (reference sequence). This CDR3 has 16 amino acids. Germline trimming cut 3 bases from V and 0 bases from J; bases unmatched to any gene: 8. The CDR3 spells CSASTAGRSSYNEQFF. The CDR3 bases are TGCAGTGCTAGTACAGCGGGGAGAAGCTCCTACAATGAGCAGTTCTTC.

In nucleotides, the CDR3 is TGTGCCAGCAGCTGGGATCGCACTGAAGCTTTCTTT. It translates to CASSWDRTEAFF. This chain links TRBV7-9 with TRBJ1-1; no clear D gene. This CDR3 spans 12 amino acids. Germline CDR1 and CDR2: SEHNR and FQNEAQ (reference sequence). V lost 4 bases to trimming and J lost 4 bases, with 7 bases between them.

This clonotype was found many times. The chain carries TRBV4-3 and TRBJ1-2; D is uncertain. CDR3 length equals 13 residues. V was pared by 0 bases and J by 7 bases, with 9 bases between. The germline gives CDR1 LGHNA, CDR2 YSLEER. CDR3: CASSQDRSFGYTF. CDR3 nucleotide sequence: TGCGCCAGCAGCCAAGATCGTAGTTTTGGCTACACCTTC.

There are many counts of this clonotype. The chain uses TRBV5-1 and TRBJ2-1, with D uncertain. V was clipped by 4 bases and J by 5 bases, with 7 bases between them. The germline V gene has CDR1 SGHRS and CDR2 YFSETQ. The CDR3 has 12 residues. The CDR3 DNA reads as TGCGCCAGCAGCCGCCAGAACAATGAGCAGTTCTTC. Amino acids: CASSRQNNEQFF.

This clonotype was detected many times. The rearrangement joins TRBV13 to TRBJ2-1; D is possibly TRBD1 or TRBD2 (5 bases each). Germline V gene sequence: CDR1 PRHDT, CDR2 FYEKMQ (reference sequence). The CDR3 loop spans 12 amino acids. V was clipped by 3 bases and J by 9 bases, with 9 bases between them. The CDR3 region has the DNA TGTGCCAGCAGCTTGGGGGTTCGTGAGCAGTTCTTC. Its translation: CASSLGVREQFF.

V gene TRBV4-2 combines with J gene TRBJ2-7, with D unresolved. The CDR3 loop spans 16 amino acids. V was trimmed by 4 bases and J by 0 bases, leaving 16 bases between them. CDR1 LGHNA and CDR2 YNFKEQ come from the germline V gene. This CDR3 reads CASSLLRASNSYEQYF. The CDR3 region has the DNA TGTGCCAGCAGCCTTCTTAGAGCCTCAAACTCCTACGAGCAGTACTTC.

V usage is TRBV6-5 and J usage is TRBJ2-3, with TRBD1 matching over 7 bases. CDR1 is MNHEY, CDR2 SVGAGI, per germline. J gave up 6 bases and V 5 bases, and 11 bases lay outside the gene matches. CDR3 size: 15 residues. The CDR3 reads CASSPQGLGEDTQYF. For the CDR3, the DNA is TGTGCCAGCAGTCCACAGGGGCTGGGAGAGGATACGCAGTATTTT.

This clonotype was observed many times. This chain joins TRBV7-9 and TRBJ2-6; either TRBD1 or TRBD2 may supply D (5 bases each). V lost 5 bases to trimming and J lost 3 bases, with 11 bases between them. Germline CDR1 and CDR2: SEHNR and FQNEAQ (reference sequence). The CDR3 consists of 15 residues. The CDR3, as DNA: TGTGCCAGCAGCCTCGACAGCGGTGGGGCCAACGTCCTGACTTTC. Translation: CASSLDSGGANVLTF. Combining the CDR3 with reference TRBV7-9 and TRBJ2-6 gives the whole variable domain DTGVSQNPRHKITKRGQNVTFRCDPISEHNRLYWYRQTLGQGPEFLTYFQNEAQLEKSRLLSDRFSAERPKGSFSTLEIQRTEQGDSAMYLCASSLDSGGANVLTFGAGSRLTVL.

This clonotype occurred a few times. The CDR3 sequence: CASSLWKTGDPRGYTF. The CDR3 DNA is TGTGCCAGCAGTTTATGGAAGACAGGGGATCCGCGTGGCTACACCTTC. The chain combines TRBV27 with TRBJ1-2, with 8 bases identical to TRBD1. The CDR3 totals 16 residues. The germline V gene encodes CDR1 MNHEY and CDR2 SMNVEV (reference sequence). Trimming cost V 1 base and J 7 bases; bases outside gene matches: 11.

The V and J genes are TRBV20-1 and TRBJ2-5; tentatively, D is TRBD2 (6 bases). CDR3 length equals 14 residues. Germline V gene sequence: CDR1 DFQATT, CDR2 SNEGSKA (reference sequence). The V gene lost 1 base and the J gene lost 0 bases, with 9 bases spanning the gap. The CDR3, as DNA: TGCAGTGCTAGAGGCGGGGTGTACCAAGAGACCCAGTACTTC. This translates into CSARGGVYQETQYF.

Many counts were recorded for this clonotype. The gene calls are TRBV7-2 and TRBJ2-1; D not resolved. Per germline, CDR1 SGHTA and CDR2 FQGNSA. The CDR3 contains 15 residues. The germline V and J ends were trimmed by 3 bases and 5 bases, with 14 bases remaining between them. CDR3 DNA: TGTGCCAGCAGCTTGATGCTAGGAGTTAACAATGAGCAGTTCTTC. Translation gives CASSLMLGVNNEQFF.

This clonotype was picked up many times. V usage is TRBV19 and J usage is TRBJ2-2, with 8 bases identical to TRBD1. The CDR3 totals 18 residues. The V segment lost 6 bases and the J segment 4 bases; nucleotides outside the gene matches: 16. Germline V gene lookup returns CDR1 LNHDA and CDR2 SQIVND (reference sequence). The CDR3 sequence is CASRDPVGGQGSTGELFF. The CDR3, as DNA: TGTGCCAGTAGGGACCCCGTCGGCGGACAGGGTAGCACCGGGGAGCTGTTTTTT.

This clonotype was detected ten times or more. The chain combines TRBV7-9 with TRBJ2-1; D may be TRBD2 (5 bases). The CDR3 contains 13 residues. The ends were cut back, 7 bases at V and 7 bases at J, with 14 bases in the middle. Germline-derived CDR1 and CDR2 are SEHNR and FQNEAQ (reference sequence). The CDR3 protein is CASTENRENEQFF. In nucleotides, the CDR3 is TGTGCCAGCACCGAAAACCGGGAAAATGAGCAGTTCTTC.

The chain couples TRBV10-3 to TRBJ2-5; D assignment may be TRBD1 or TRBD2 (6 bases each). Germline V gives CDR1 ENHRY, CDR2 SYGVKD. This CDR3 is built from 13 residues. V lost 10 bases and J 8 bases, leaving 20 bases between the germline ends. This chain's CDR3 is CATGALGTGTQYF. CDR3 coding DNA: TGTGCCACGGGGGCCCTTGGGACCGGCACCCAGTACTTC.

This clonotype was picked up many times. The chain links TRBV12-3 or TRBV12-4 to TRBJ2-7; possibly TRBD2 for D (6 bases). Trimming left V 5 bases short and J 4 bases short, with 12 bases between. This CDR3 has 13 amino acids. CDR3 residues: CASSRGRGYEQYF. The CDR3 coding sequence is TGTGCCAGCAGTAGGGGTCGGGGGTACGAGCAGTACTTC.

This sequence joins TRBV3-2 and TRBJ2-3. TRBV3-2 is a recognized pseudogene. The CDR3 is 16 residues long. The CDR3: CASSQDHKGSADTQYF. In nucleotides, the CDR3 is TGTGCCAGCAGCCAAGATCATAAGGGATCCGCAGATACGCAGTATTTT.

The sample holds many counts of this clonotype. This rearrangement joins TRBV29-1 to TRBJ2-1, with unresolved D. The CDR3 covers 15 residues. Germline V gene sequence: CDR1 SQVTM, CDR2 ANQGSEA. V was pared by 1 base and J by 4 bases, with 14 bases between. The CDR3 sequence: CSVEGANSPYNEQFF. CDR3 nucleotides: TGCAGCGTTGAAGGAGCGAACAGCCCTTACAATGAGCAGTTCTTC.

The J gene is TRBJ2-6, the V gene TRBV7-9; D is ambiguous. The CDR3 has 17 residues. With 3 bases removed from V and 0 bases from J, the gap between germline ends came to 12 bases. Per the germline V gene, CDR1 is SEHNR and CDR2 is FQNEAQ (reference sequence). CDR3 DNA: TGTGCCAGCAGCTTCCCTTCGGGCGGCTCTGGGGCCAACGTCCTGACTTTC. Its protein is CASSFPSGGSGANVLTF.

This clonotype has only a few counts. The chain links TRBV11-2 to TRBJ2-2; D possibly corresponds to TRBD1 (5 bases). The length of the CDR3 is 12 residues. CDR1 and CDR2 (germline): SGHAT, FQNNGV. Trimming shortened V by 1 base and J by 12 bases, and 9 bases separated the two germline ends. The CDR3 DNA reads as TGTGCCAGCAGCTTAGGTCCAGGGAAGCTGTTTTTT. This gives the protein CASSLGPGKLFF.

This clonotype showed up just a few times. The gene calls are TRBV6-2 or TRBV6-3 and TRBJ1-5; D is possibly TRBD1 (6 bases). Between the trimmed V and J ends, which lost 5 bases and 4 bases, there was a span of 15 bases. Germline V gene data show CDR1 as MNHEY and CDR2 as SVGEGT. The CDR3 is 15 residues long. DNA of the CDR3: TGTGCCAGCAGTCCGGACAGCTTCTTTAATCAGCCCCAGCATTTT. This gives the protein CASSPDSFFNQPQHF.

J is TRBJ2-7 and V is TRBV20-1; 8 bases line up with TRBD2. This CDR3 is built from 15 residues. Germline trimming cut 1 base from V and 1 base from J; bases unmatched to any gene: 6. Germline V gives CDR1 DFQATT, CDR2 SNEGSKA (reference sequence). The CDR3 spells CSARAQAGASYEQYF. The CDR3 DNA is TGCAGTGCTAGAGCCCAAGCGGGGGCTTCCTACGAGCAGTACTTC.

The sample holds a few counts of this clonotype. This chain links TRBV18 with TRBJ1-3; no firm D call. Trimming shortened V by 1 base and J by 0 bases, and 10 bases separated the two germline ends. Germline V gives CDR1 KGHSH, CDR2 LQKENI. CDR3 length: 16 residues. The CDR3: CASSPLQHGSGNTIYF. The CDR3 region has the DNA TGTGCCAGCTCACCACTACAGCACGGCTCTGGAAACACCATATATTTT.

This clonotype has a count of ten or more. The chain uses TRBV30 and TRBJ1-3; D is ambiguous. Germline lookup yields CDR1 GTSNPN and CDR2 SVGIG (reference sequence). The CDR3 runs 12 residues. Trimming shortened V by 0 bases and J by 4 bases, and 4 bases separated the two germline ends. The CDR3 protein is CAWSVSGNTIYF. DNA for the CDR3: TGTGCCTGGAGTGTGTCCGGAAACACCATATATTTT.

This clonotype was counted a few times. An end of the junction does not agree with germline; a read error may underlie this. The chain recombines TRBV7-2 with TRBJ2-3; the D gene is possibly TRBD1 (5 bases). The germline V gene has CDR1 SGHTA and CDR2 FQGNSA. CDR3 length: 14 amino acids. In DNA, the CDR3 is TGTGCCAGCAGCTCCCAATCCCTTGGGGCCTCTATTTGGTTT. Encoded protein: CASSSQSLGASIWF.

The CDR3 coding sequence is TGTGCCAGCAGCCCCTCCCGCCCGGCCGGGCAGTACTTC. Translating it yields CASSPSRPAGQYF. This chain joins TRBV7-2 and TRBJ2-7; D gene unclear. V was pared by 5 bases and J by 9 bases, with 17 bases between. The CDR3 length is 13 residues. Germline values: CDR1 SGHTA, CDR2 FQGNSA.

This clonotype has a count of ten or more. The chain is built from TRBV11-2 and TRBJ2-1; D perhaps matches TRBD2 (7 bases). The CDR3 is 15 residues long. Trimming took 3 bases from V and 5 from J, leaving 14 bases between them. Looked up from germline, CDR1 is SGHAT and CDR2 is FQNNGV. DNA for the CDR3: TGTGCCAGCAGCTTTGGAGGGGGGGCCAACAATGAGCAGTTCTTC. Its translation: CASSFGGGANNEQFF.

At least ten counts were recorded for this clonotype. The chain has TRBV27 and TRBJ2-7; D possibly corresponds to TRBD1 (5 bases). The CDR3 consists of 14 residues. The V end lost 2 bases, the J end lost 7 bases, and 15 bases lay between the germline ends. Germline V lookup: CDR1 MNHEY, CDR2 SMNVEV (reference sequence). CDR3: CASSLGAQGGEQYF. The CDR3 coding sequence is TGTGCCAGCAGTTTAGGTGCGCAGGGTGGGGAGCAGTACTTC.

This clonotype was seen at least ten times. DNA of the CDR3: TGCGCCAGCAGCTTGGATCCGACAAACACTGAAGCTTTCTTT. Translating it yields CASSLDPTNTEAFF. This chain uses TRBV5-1 with TRBJ1-1, with no clear D. There are 14 residues in the CDR3. V gave up 0 bases and J gave up 2 bases, with 8 bases separating them. Per germline, CDR1 SGHRS and CDR2 YFSETQ.